One sample yielded the 21 T cell receptor beta chains listed below, sequenced in a study of T cell responses to AZD1222 COVID-19 vaccine. Libraries were prepared by immunoSEQ multiplex PCR; TCRdb keeps only in-frame clonotypes and omits some of them. The sample has some 95,000 clones, roughly 89% seen once. The specimen was peripheral blood, collected on day 0 of AZD1222 vaccination. All receptors come from an adult in good health.

J is TRBJ2-1 and V is TRBV19, with D perhaps matching TRBD1 (6 bases). V was trimmed by 2 bases and J by 6 bases, leaving 8 bases between them. Germline V CDR1 and CDR2: LNHDA, SQIVND (reference sequence). The CDR3 has 13 amino acids. CDR3 loop: CASSISRGNEQFF. DNA for the CDR3: TGTGCCAGTAGTATATCCAGGGGCAATGAGCAGTTCTTC.

This sequence joins TRBV5-4 and TRBJ2-5; no firm D call. This CDR3 contains 13 residues. CDR1 is SGHNT and CDR2 is YYREEE in the germline V gene (reference sequence). V lost 4 bases to trimming and J lost 4 bases, with 11 bases between them. The CDR3 loop reads CASSLLPSETQYF. CDR3 in DNA: TGTGCCAGCAGCCTTCTACCTTCAGAGACCCAGTACTTC.

This clone was detected once. V and J are TRBV6-5 and TRBJ2-1, with TRBD1 matching 10 bases. The junction had 2 bases not matched to a gene; V was cut back by 2 bases and J by 7 bases. This CDR3 spans 14 amino acids. Looked up from germline, CDR1 is MNHEY and CDR2 is SVGAGI. The CDR3 nucleotides are TGTGCCAGCAGTTACGCGGACAGGGGGAATGAGCAGTTCTTC. This translates into CASSYADRGNEQFF.

V is TRBV5-6 and J is TRBJ1-1, with no clear D. Germline V gene sequence: CDR1 SGHDT, CDR2 YYEEEE. The CDR3 totals 12 residues. V shed 7 bases and J shed 1 base, with 8 bases lying between them. The CDR3 DNA reads TGTGCCAGCCATGTTGGGAACACTGAAGCTTTCTTT. Translation: CASHVGNTEAFF.

This clone was detected only a few times. The V and J genes are TRBV7-9 and TRBJ2-7; 8 bases map to TRBD1. Germline-derived CDR1 and CDR2 are SEHNR and FQNEAQ (reference sequence). CDR3 size: 14 residues. With V trimmed by 4 bases and J by 6 bases, 8 bases remained unmatched. Here the CDR3 DNA reads TGTGCCAGCAGCTCGGAAAGAACAGGGGGCGAGCAGTACTTC. Its translation: CASSSERTGGEQYF.

The CDR3 coding sequence is TGTGCCACCAGCCCATATTACGAGGGTAGCACTGAAGCTTTCTTT. Residues: CATSPYYEGSTEAFF. This chain connects TRBV15 to TRBJ1-1; D is unresolved. V shed 5 bases and J shed 4 bases, with 17 bases lying between them. Germline CDR1 and CDR2: LNHNV and YYDKDF (reference sequence). The CDR3 contains 15 residues.

This clone has only a few counts. The chain uses TRBV4-3 and TRBJ1-1; D is perhaps TRBD1 (5 bases). Germline CDR1 is LGHNA and CDR2 is YSLEER. V shed 0 bases and J shed 6 bases, with 11 bases lying between them. The CDR3 contains 14 residues. The CDR3 here is CASSQESSGAEAFF. The CDR3 DNA sequence: TGCGCCAGCAGCCAAGAATCTTCGGGGGCTGAAGCTTTCTTT.

V and J are TRBV5-1 and TRBJ2-6; D gene unclear. The germline V gene encodes CDR1 SGHRS and CDR2 YFSETQ. Trimming removed 2 bases from V and 0 bases from J, with 9 bases in between. The CDR3 loop spans 16 amino acids. CDR3 sequence reads: CASSLAGPSGANVLTF. As DNA, the CDR3 is TGCGCCAGCAGCTTAGCCGGACCCTCTGGGGCCAACGTCCTGACTTTC.

The rearrangement uses TRBV9 and TRBJ2-2; D gene uncertain. Germline lookup yields CDR1 SGDLS and CDR2 YYNGEE. The CDR3 spans 15 residues. V lost 4 bases, J lost 4 bases, and 14 bases lay in between. CDR3 nucleotide sequence: TGTGCCAGCAGCCCCTTCCTAGTCGGCACCGGGGAGCTGTTTTTT. The encoded protein is CASSPFLVGTGELFF.

The CDR3 nucleotides read TGTGCCACCAGCAGAGATCGCGACGGCTACTCGGGCTACACCTTC. Protein product: CATSRDRDGYSGYTF. This chain links TRBV15 with TRBJ1-2, with no clear D. The CDR3 is 15 amino acids. V was shortened by 0 bases and J by 8 bases, with 16 bases between the two germline ends. Germline V gives CDR1 LNHNV, CDR2 YYDKDF (reference sequence).

This chain links TRBV7-2 with TRBJ2-5, with D possibly TRBD2 on 6 matching bases. V gave up 7 bases and J gave up 6 bases, with 18 bases separating them. There are 14 residues in the CDR3. The germline gives CDR1 SGHTA, CDR2 FQGNSA. CDR3 in amino acids: CASMIGAGRQTQYF. The CDR3 coding sequence is TGTGCCAGCATGATCGGGGCTGGGAGGCAGACCCAGTACTTC. Supplemented by reference TRBV7-2 and TRBJ2-5, the full variable domain reads GAGVSQSPSNKVTEKGKDVELRCDPISGHTALYWYRQSLGQGLEFLIYFQGNSAPDKSGLPSDRFSAERTGGSVSTLTIQRTQQEDSAVYLCASMIGAGRQTQYFGPGTRLLVL.

The chain uses TRBV19 and TRBJ1-5; no firm D call. Trimming stripped 8 bases from V and 3 bases from J, with 11 bases between. The CDR3 sequence is 13 residues long. Germline CDR1 LNHDA, CDR2 SQIVND (reference sequence). CDR3 in DNA: TGTGCCAGTCAGTCAGCTTACAATCAGCCCCAGCATTTT. Protein: CASQSAYNQPQHF.

The chain combines TRBV29-1 with TRBJ1-4, with TRBD1 matching over 7 bases. Trimming cost V 7 bases and J 1 base; bases outside gene matches: 9. Germline lookup yields CDR1 SQVTM and CDR2 ANQGSEA. This CDR3 has 15 amino acids. The CDR3 nucleotides read TGCAGCGCTAGACAGGGCCTAGGAACTAATGAAAAACTGTTTTTT. Translation: CSARQGLGTNEKLFF.

The chain has TRBV7-2 and TRBJ1-2; a weak D match, TRBD1 (5 bases). The CDR3 spans 14 residues. Per the germline V gene, CDR1 is SGHTA and CDR2 is FQGNSA. Trimming pared 1 base from V and 4 bases from J, leaving 10 bases between. The CDR3 reads CASSLVAGSYGYTF. The CDR3 DNA is TGTGCCAGCAGCTTAGTGGCAGGGAGCTATGGCTACACCTTC.

The V gene is TRBV2, the J gene TRBJ1-2; tentative D call: TRBD1 (5 bases). The CDR3 contains 16 residues. Germline V lookup: CDR1 SNHLY, CDR2 FYNNEI. V was trimmed by 3 bases and J by 6 bases, leaving 20 bases between them. In nucleotides, the CDR3 is TGTGCCAGCAGTGAGGCTGGTTACTTAGGGGTCGATGGCTACACCTTC. This gives the protein CASSEAGYLGVDGYTF.

This clone has a single count. This CDR3 reads CSVLAGGPGGELFF. The CDR3, as DNA: TGCAGCGTTTTGGCGGGGGGGCCAGGCGGGGAGCTGTTTTTT. The chain recombines TRBV29-1 with TRBJ2-2, with 9 bases identical to TRBD2. This CDR3 is built from 14 residues. The V and J ends lost 5 bases and 7 bases, in that order; junction bases with no gene match: 8. Germline lookup yields CDR1 SQVTM and CDR2 ANQGSEA.

This chain connects TRBV20-1 to TRBJ1-2, with D possibly matching TRBD1 (6 bases). Germline V CDR1 and CDR2: DFQATT, SNEGSKA (reference sequence). CDR3 size: 11 residues. V lost 4 bases and J lost 6, with 9 bases in between. The chain's CDR3 is CSAIHRDGYTF. The CDR3 DNA sequence: TGCAGTGCTATTCACAGGGATGGCTACACCTTC.

This clone was picked up one time. The chain combines TRBV5-4 with TRBJ2-3, with D perhaps TRBD1 (5 bases). This CDR3 contains 15 residues. CDR1 and CDR2 from the germline V gene are SGHNT and YYREEE (reference sequence). V was trimmed by 1 base and J by 2 bases, leaving 11 bases between them. The CDR3 protein is CASSLNRLLTDTQYF. CDR3 sequence (DNA): TGTGCCAGCAGCTTGAACAGGTTACTCACAGATACGCAGTATTTT.

The genes are TRBV18 and TRBJ1-3, with unresolved D. Germline loops: CDR1 KGHSH, CDR2 LQKENI. The CDR3 consists of 12 residues. V gave up 7 bases and J gave up 4 bases, with 8 bases separating them. Here the CDR3 reads CASFNRGNTIYF. In DNA form, the CDR3 reads TGTGCCAGCTTCAATCGGGGAAACACCATATATTTT.

The chain employs TRBV19 and TRBJ1-2; 8 bases are shared with TRBD1. V was pared by 6 bases and J by 3 bases, with 9 bases of the junction left unmatched. The CDR3 consists of 15 residues. CDR1 and CDR2 (germline): LNHDA, SQIVND (reference sequence). The CDR3 here is CASRNDVTGDYGYTF. CDR3 DNA sequence: TGTGCCAGTAGAAATGACGTGACAGGGGACTATGGCTACACCTTC.

Here the CDR3 reads CASTKQVNTEAFF. CDR3 nucleotides: TGTGCCAGCACCAAACAGGTGAACACTGAAGCTTTCTTT. The genes are TRBV2 and TRBJ1-1; tentative D call: TRBD1 (5 bases). This CDR3 contains 13 residues. The V and J ends lost 7 bases and 0 bases respectively, with 9 bases between them. CDR1 is SNHLY, CDR2 FYNNEI, per germline. Variable domain in full (rest from reference TRBV2 and TRBJ1-1): EPEVTQTPSHQVTQMGQEVILRCVPISNHLYFYWYRQILGQKVEFLVSFYNNEISEKSEIFDDQFSVERPDGSNFTLKIRSTKLEDSAMYFCASTKQVNTEAFFGQGTRLTVV.